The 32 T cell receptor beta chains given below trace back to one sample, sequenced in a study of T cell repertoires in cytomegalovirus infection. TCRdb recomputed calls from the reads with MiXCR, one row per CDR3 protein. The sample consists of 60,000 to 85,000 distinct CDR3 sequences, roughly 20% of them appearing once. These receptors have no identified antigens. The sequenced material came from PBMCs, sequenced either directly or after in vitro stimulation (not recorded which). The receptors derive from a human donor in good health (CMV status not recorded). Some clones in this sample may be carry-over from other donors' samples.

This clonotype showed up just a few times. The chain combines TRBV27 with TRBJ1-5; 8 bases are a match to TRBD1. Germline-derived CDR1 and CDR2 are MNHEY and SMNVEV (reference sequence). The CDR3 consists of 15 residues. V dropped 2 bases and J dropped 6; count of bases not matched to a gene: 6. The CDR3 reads CASSLRQGATQPQHF. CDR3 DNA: TGTGCCAGCAGTTTAAGGCAGGGGGCTACTCAGCCCCAGCATTTT.

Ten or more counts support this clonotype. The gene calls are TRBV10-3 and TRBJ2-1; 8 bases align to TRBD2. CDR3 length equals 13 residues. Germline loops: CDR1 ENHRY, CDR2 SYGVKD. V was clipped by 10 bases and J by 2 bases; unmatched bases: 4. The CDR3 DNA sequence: TGTGCCACCGCGGGAGGCCCCTACAATGAGCAGTTCTTC. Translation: CATAGGPYNEQFF.

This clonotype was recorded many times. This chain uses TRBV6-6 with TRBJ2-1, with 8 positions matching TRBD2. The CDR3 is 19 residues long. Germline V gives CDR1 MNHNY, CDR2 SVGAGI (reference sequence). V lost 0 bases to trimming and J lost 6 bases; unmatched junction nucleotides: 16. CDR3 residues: CASSYSRRGGAGSGNEQFF. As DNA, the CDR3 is TGTGCCAGCAGTTACTCGCGCCGGGGGGGGGCAGGATCGGGCAATGAGCAGTTCTTC.

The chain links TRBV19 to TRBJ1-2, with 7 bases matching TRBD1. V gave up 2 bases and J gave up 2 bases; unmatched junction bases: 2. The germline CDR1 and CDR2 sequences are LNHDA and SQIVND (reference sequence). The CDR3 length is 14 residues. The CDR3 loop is CASSIRDSNYGYTF. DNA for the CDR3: TGTGCCAGTAGTATACGGGACAGCAACTATGGCTACACCTTC.

Written as DNA, the CDR3 is TGTGCCAGCTCACCTCTAAGCCTATCGGGAGGGCCTCACATTAATGAGCAGTTCTTC. Protein: CASSPLSLSGGPHINEQFF. This sequence joins TRBV18 and TRBJ2-1; TRBD2 matches at 8 bases. With V trimmed by 3 bases and J by 7 bases, 20 bases remained unmatched. CDR1 KGHSH and CDR2 LQKENI come from the germline V gene. The CDR3 spans 19 residues.

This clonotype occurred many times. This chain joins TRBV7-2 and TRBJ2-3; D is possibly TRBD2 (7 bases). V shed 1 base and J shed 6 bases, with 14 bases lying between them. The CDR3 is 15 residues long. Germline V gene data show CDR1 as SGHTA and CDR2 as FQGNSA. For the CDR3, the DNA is TGTGCCAGCAGCTTAGAAGTAGGGAGGGGGGATACGCAGTATTTT. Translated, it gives CASSLEVGRGDTQYF.

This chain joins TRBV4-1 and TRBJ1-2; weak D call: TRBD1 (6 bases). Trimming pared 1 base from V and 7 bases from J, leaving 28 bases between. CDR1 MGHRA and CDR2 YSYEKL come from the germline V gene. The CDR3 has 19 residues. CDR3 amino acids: CASSQVNVGSFGQGFGYTF. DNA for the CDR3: TGCGCCAGCAGCCAAGTGAATGTGGGATCTTTCGGGCAGGGGTTTGGCTACACCTTC.

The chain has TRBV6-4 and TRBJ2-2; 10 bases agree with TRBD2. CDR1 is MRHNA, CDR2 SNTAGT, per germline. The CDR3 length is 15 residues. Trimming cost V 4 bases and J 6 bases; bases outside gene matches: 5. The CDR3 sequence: CASSVVAGGSGELFF. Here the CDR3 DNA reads TGTGCCAGCAGTGTCGTAGCGGGAGGATCCGGGGAGCTGTTTTTT.

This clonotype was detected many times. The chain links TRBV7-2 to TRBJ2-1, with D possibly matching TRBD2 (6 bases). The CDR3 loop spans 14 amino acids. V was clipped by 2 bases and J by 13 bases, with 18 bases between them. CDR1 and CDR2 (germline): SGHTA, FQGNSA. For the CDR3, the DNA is TGTGCCAGCAGCTTAAAACTAGCACCGCCAGAACAGTTCTTC. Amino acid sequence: CASSLKLAPPEQFF.

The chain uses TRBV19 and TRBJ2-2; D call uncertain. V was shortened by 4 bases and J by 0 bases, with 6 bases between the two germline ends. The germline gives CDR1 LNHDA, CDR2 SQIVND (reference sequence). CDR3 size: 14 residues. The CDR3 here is CASSKDPNTGELFF. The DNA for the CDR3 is TGTGCCAGTAGTAAGGATCCGAACACCGGGGAGCTGTTTTTT. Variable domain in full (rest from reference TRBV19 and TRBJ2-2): DGGITQSPKYLFRKEGQNVTLSCEQNLNHDAMYWYRQDPGQGLRLIYYSQIVNDFQKGDIAEGYSVSREKKESFPLTVTSAQKNPTAFYLCASSKDPNTGELFFGEGSRLTVL.

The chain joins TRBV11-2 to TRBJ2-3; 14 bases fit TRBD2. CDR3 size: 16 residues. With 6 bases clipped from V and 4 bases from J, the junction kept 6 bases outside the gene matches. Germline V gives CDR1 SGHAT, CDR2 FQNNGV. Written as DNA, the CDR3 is TGTGCCAGCAGATCCGGGACTAGCGGGAGTGCAGATACGCAGTATTTT. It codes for CASRSGTSGSADTQYF.

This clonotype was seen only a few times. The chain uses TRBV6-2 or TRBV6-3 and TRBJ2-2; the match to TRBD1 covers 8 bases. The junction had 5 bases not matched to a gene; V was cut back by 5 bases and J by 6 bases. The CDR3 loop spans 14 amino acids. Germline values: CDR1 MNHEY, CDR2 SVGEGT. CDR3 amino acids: CASSGQGVAGELFF. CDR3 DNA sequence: TGTGCCAGCAGTGGACAGGGCGTGGCCGGGGAGCTGTTTTTT.

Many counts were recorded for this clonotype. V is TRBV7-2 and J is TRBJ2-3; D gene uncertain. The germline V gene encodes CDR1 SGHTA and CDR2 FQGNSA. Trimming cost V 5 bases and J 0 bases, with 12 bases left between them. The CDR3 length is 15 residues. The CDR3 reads CASSPMQLSTDTQYF. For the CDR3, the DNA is TGTGCCAGCAGCCCTATGCAACTTAGCACAGATACGCAGTATTTT. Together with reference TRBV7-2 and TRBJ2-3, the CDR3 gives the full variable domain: GAGVSQSPSNKVTEKGKDVELRCDPISGHTALYWYRQSLGQGLEFLIYFQGNSAPDKSGLPSDRFSAERTGGSVSTLTIQRTQQEDSAVYLCASSPMQLSTDTQYFGPGTRLTVL.

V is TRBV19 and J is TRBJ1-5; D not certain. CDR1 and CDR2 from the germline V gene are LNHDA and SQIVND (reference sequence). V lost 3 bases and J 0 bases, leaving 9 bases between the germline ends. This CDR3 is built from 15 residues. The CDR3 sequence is CASSITDGSNQPQHF. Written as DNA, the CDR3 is TGTGCCAGTAGTATTACCGACGGTAGCAATCAGCCCCAGCATTTT. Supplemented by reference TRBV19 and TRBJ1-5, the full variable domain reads DGGITQSPKYLFRKEGQNVTLSCEQNLNHDAMYWYRQDPGQGLRLIYYSQIVNDFQKGDIAEGYSVSREKKESFPLTVTSAQKNPTAFYLCASSITDGSNQPQHFGDGTRLSIL.

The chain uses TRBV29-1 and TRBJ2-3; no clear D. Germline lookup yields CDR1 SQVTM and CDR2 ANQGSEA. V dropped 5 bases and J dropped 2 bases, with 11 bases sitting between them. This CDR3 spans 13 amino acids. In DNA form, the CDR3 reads TGCAGCGTTTTTGGGGAATTCACAGATACGCAGTATTTT. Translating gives CSVFGEFTDTQYF.

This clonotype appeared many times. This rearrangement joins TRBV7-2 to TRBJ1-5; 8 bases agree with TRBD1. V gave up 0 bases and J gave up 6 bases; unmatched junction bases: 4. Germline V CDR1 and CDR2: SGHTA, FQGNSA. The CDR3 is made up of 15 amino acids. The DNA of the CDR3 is TGTGCCAGCAGCTTAGCCCCAGGGGGCGGTCAGCCCCAGCATTTT. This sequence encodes CASSLAPGGGQPQHF.

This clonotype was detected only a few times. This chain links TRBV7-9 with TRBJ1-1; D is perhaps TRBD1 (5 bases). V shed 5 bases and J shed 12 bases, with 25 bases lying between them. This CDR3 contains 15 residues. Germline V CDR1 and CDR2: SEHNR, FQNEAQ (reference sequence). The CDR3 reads CASSPRDGGVTTPFF. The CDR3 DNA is TGTGCCAGCAGCCCGCGGGACGGTGGGGTTACGACGCCTTTCTTT.

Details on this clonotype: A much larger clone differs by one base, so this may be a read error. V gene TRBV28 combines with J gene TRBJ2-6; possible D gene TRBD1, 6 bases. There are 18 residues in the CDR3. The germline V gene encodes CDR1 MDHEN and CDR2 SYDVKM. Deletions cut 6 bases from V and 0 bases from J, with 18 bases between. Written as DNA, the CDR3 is TGTGCCAGCAGCCCTATAGGGACAACGATCTCTGGGGCCAACGTCCTGACTTTC. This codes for CASSPIGTTISGANVLTF.

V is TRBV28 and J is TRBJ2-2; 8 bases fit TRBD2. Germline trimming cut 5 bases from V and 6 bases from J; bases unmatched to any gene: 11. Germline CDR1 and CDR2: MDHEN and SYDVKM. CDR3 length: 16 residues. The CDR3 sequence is CASSVPGSGRAGELFF. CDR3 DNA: TGTGCCAGCAGTGTCCCTGGGAGCGGGAGAGCCGGGGAGCTGTTTTTT.

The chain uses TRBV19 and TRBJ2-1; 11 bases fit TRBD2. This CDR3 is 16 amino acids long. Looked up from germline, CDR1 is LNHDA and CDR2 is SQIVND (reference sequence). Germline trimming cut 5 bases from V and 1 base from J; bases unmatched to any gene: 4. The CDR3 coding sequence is TGTGCCAGTAGTTGGACTAGCGGGCTATCCTACAATGAGCAGTTCTTC. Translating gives CASSWTSGLSYNEQFF.

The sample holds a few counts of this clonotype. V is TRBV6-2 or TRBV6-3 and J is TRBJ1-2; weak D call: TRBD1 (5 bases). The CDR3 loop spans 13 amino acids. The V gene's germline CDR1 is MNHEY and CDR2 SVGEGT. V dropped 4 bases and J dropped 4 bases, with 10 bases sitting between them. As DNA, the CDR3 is TGTGCCAGCAGTTCGGGACCTGGCTATGGCTACACCTTC. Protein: CASSSGPGYGYTF.

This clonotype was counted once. The CDR3 protein is CASSPEVGGYTF. The CDR3 region has the DNA TGTGCCAGCAGCCCTGAGGTCGGAGGCTACACCTTC. This chain joins TRBV7-2 and TRBJ1-2; D not certain. V shed 5 bases and J shed 8 bases, with 12 bases lying between them. Germline CDR1 is SGHTA and CDR2 is FQGNSA. CDR3 length equals 12 residues.

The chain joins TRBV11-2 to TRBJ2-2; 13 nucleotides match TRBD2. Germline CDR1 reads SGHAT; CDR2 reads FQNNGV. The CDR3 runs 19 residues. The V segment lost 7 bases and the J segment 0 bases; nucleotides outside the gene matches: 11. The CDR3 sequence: CASTDTVLAGGTNTGELFF. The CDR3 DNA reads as TGTGCCAGCACCGATACGGTACTAGCGGGAGGGACGAACACCGGGGAGCTGTTTTTT.

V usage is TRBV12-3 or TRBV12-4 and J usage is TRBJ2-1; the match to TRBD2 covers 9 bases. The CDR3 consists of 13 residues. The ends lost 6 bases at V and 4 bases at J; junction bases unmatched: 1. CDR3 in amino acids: CASRTSGYNEQFF. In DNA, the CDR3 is TGTGCCAGCAGAACTAGCGGGTACAATGAGCAGTTCTTC.

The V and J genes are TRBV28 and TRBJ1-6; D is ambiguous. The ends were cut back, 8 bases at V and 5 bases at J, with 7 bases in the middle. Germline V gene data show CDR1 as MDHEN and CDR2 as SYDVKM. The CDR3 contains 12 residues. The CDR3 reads CASLGNNSPLHF. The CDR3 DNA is TGTGCCAGCTTAGGAAATAATTCACCCCTCCACTTT.

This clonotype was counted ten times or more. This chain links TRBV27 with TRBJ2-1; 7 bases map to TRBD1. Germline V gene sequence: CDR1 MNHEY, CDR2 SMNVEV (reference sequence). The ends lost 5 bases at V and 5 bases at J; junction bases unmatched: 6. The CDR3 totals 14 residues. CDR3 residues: CASSPRDRNNEQFF. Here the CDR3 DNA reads TGTGCCAGCAGTCCAAGGGACAGAAACAATGAGCAGTTCTTC.

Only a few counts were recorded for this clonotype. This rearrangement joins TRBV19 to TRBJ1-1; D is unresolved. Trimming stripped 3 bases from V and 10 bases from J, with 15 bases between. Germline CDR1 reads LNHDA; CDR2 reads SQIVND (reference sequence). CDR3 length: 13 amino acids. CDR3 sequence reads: CASSIGGGRRAFF. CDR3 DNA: TGTGCCAGTAGTATCGGTGGTGGTCGGAGAGCTTTCTTT.

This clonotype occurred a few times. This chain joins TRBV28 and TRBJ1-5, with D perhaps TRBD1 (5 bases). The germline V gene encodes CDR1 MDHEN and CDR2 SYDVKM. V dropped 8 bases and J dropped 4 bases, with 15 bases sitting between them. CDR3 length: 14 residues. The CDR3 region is CASEAGGENQPQHF. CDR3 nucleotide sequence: TGTGCCAGCGAAGCAGGAGGGGAGAATCAGCCCCAGCATTTT.

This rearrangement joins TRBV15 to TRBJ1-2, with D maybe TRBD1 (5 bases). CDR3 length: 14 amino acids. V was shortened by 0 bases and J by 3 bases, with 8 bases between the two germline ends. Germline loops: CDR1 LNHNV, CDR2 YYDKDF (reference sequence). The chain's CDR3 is CATSRDRVDYGYTF. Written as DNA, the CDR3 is TGTGCCACCAGCAGAGACAGGGTGGACTATGGCTACACCTTC.

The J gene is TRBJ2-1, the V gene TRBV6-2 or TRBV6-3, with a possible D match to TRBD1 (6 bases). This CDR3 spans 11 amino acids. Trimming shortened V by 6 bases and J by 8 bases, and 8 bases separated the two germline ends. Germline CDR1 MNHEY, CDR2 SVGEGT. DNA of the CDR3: TGTGCCAGCAGCAGGACAGATGAGCAGTTCTTC. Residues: CASSRTDEQFF.

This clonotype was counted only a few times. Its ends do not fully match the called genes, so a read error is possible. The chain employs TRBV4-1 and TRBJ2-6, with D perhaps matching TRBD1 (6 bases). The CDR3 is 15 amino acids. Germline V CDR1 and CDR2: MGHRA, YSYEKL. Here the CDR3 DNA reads TGTGCCAGCAGCTCACAGGGTCTTGGGGCCAACGTCCTGACTTTC. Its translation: CASSSQGLGANVLTF.

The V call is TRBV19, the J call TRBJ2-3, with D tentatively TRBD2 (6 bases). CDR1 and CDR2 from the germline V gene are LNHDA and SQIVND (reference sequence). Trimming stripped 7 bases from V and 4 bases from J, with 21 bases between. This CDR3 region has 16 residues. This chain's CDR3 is CASTEIGGPSADTQYF. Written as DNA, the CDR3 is TGTGCCAGTACCGAGATTGGAGGGCCTAGCGCAGATACGCAGTATTTT.